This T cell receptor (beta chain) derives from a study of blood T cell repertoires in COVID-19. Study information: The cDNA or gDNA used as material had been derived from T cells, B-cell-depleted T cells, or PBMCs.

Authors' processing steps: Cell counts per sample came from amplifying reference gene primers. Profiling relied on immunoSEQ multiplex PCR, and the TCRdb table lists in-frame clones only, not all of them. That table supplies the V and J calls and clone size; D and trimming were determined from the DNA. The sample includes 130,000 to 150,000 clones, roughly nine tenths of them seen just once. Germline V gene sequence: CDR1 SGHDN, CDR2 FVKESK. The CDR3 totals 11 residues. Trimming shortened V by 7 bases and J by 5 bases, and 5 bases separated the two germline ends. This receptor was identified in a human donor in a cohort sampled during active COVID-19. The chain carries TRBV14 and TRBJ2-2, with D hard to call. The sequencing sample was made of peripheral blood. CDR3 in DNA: TGTGCCAGCACCGGGACCGGGGAGCTGTTTTTT. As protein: CASTGTGELFF.